Shown below are 14 T cell receptor beta chains from a single sample sequenced in a study of cytomegalovirus exposure and HLA in healthy donors. With 60 Vbeta and 13 Jbeta primers, the PCR was carried out. Profiling relied on immunoSEQ multiplex PCR, and the TCRdb table lists in-frame clones only, not all of them. The table includes just over 200,000 clones, approximately 70% detected once. Sequencing was done on a sample of PBMCs. Receptors originate from a man in his forties or fifties in good health and CMV-seropositive.

This clone was seen more than once but under ten times. The V gene is TRBV7-9, the J gene TRBJ2-5; 11 positions match TRBD2. CDR1 and CDR2 (germline): SEHNR, FQNEAQ (reference sequence). The V and J ends lost 3 bases and 1 base, in that order; junction bases with no gene match: 4. The CDR3 sequence is 16 residues long. This CDR3 is CASSFITSGGQETQYF. The CDR3 DNA sequence: TGTGCCAGCAGCTTCATAACTAGCGGGGGCCAAGAGACCCAGTACTTC.

The chain recombines TRBV19 with TRBJ2-5; 7 nucleotides agree with TRBD2. Germline CDR1 LNHDA, CDR2 SQIVND (reference sequence). The V and J ends lost 6 bases and 6 bases, in that order; junction bases with no gene match: 10. The CDR3 covers 14 residues. The CDR3 is CASSIGGGAKTQYF. The CDR3 DNA follows: TGTGCCAGTAGCATTGGGGGGGGTGCAAAGACCCAGTACTTC.

This chain uses TRBV29-1 with TRBJ1-2, with 10 bases aligning to TRBD1. J lost 7 bases, V lost 5 bases, and 7 bases had no gene match. The CDR3 extends over 13 amino acids. Germline CDR1 SQVTM, CDR2 ANQGSEA. The CDR3 bases are TGCAGCGTTACGACAGGGGGCCATCCTGGCTACACCTTC. It yields the protein CSVTTGGHPGYTF.

This clone has only a few counts. The chain carries TRBV10-1 and TRBJ2-3; perhaps TRBD2 as D (7 bases). Germline values: CDR1 WNHNN, CDR2 SYGVQD (reference sequence). Trimming removed 4 bases at V and 2 bases at J, with 13 bases between. This CDR3 is 15 amino acids long. The CDR3 region is CASSVGGGYTDTQYF. For the CDR3, the DNA is TGCGCCAGCAGTGTCGGCGGGGGCTACACAGATACGCAGTATTTT.

The V call is TRBV4-1, the J call TRBJ2-2, with TRBD1 identical over 9 bases. V gave up 4 bases and J gave up 4 bases; unmatched junction bases: 7. Germline CDR1 and CDR2: MGHRA and YSYEKL. The CDR3 is 16 residues long. The CDR3 DNA reads TGCGCCAGCAGCCCCAACAGGGGGCTACCCACCGGGGAGCTGTTTTTT. Its protein product is CASSPNRGLPTGELFF.

This chain links TRBV6-6 with TRBJ1-5, with 8 nucleotides matching TRBD1. The ends lost 6 bases at V and 2 bases at J; junction bases unmatched: 6. CDR1 MNHNY and CDR2 SVGAGI come from the germline V gene (reference sequence). CDR3 length equals 15 residues. The CDR3 loop is CASRSGTGGNQPQHF. The DNA for the CDR3 is TGTGCCAGCAGGTCCGGGACAGGCGGCAATCAGCCCCAGCATTTT.

The V and J genes are TRBV6-6 and TRBJ2-7, with D possibly TRBD1 on 5 matching bases. The CDR3 spans 14 residues. V gave up 4 bases and J gave up 3 bases, with 13 bases separating them. Per the germline V gene, CDR1 is MNHNY and CDR2 is SVGAGI (reference sequence). The CDR3 region is CASSFSQGHYEQYF. The DNA of the CDR3 is TGTGCCAGCAGTTTCTCCCAGGGTCACTACGAGCAGTACTTC.

The J gene is TRBJ2-3, the V gene TRBV29-1; TRBD2 matches at 7 bases. CDR3 length equals 15 residues. The V gene end was trimmed by 5 bases and the J gene end by 1 base; junction bases not matched to a gene: 9. In germline, CDR1 is SQVTM, CDR2 ANQGSEA. The CDR3 sequence is CSVLEASGGTDTQYF. The CDR3 DNA is TGCAGCGTTCTAGAGGCTAGCGGAGGCACAGATACGCAGTATTTT.

The chain uses TRBV4-1 and TRBJ2-4, with D maybe TRBD1 (6 bases). CDR1 is MGHRA and CDR2 is YSYEKL in the germline V gene. Trimming shortened V by 2 bases and J by 2 bases, and 13 bases separated the two germline ends. CDR3 length: 16 amino acids. The CDR3, as DNA: TGCGCCAGCAGCCAATCCATGACAGGAACCAAAAACATTCAGTACTTC. Its translation is CASSQSMTGTKNIQYF.

This CDR3 is CSAESETQYF. The DNA for the CDR3 is TGCAGTGCAGAAAGCGAGACCCAGTACTTC. This sequence joins TRBV20-1 and TRBJ2-5; D gene unclear. Per germline, CDR1 DFQATT and CDR2 SNEGSKA (reference sequence). The CDR3 runs to 10 residues. V lost 6 bases to trimming and J lost 5 bases, with 7 bases between them.

This clone was observed a handful of times. The rearrangement links TRBV27 to TRBJ1-5, with D unclear. Trimming left V 4 bases short and J 3 bases short, with 4 bases between. In germline, CDR1 is MNHEY, CDR2 SMNVEV (reference sequence). CDR3 length: 12 residues. This CDR3 reads CASSSYNQPQHF. Here the CDR3 DNA reads TGTGCCAGCAGTTCGTACAATCAGCCCCAGCATTTT.

The CDR3 DNA follows: TGTGCCAGCTCACCACCGACAGAAGCGAACTATGGCTACACCTTC. It specifies CASSPPTEANYGYTF. The J gene is TRBJ1-2, the V gene TRBV18, with D possibly being TRBD1 (5 bases). Trimming shortened V by 0 bases and J by 2 bases, and 10 bases separated the two germline ends. The CDR3 contains 15 residues. Looked up from germline, CDR1 is KGHSH and CDR2 is LQKENI. Using reference TRBV18 and TRBJ1-2 for the parts outside the CDR3, the full variable domain is NAGVMQNPRHLVRRRGQEARLRCSPMKGHSHVYWYRQLPEEGLKFMVYLQKENIIDESGMPKERFSAEFPKEGPSILRIQQVVRGDSAAYFCASSPPTEANYGYTFGSGTRLTVV.

The J gene is TRBJ2-7, the V gene TRBV29-1; 10 positions agree with TRBD1. CDR3 size: 12 residues. The ends lost 5 bases at V and 3 bases at J; junction bases unmatched: 1. Germline CDR1 SQVTM, CDR2 ANQGSEA. For the CDR3, the DNA is TGCAGCGTTTGGACAGGGGGCTACGAGCAGTACTTC. Protein sequence: CSVWTGGYEQYF.

V and J are TRBV25-1 and TRBJ2-3; TRBD2 aligns across 8 bases. The length of the CDR3 is 16 residues. Germline values: CDR1 MGHDK, CDR2 SYGVNS. V lost 3 bases to trimming and J lost 1 base; unmatched junction nucleotides: 6. The CDR3 DNA reads TGTGCCAGCAGTGACCCTCGCGGGGGGCGCACAGATACGCAGTATTTT. Translating gives CASSDPRGGRTDTQYF.